This T cell receptor (beta chain) came from a study of cytomegalovirus exposure and HLA in healthy donors. Overall study results and limits: TCR beta sequences reportedly predicted most subjects' HLA-A and HLA-B alleles accurately.

A remark on this clone: As yet, its antigen is unknown.

Germline CDR1 is MNHNY and CDR2 is SVGAGI (reference sequence). The V end lost 6 bases, the J end lost 7 bases, and 16 bases lay between the germline ends. The CDR3 length is 14 residues. The primer mix had 60 Vbeta and 13 Jbeta primers. Data came from immunoSEQ multiplex PCR; TCRdb stores just in-frame clones and leaves some out. The sample records roughly 110,000 clones, 60% to 75% being singletons. The receptor was derived from a man in his thirties or forties in good health and CMV-seronegative. Sequencing was carried out using PBMCs. This rearrangement joins TRBV6-6 to TRBJ1-5; a possible D gene is TRBD1 (6 bases). CDR3 sequence (DNA): TGTGCCAGCAGACAGGGCGGGCGCGAGCAGCCCCAGCATTTT. It is translated as CASRQGGREQPQHF.